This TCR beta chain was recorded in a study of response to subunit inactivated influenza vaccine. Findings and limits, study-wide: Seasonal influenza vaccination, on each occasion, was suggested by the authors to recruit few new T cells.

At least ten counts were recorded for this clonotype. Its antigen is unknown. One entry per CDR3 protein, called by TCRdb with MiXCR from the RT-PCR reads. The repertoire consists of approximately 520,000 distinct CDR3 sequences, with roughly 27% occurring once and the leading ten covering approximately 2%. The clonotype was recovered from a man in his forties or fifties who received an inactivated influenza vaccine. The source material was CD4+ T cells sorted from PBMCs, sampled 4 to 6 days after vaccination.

This CDR3 reads CASSLGAGSSSPLHF. The CDR3 DNA sequence: TGCGCCAGCAGCTTAGGGGCCGGAAGTAGTTCACCCCTCCACTTT. The J gene is TRBJ1-6, the V gene TRBV5-1; the D gene is possibly TRBD1 (5 bases). Germline V CDR1 and CDR2: SGHRS, YFSETQ. This CDR3 comprises 15 residues. V was cut by 2 bases and J by 9 bases, with 15 bases left in between.